This record looks at one TCR beta chain sequence and its context. This clonotype was recorded a few times. The antigen this receptor binds is unknown. No base quality information exists; no much larger clone differs at one position. The TCR beta CDR3 regions were amplified from the RNA transcripts. The TCR CDR3 was subjected to a first round of RT-PCR using the HTBI primer set and the Qiagen OneStep RT-PCR kit. A second multiplex PCR round built the libraries, followed by size selection and purification. The libraries were sequenced on an Illumina HiSeq2000 using paired-end 100 bp reads. The original methods were these. SOAPnuke was used to process the raw data, throwing out any read that contained adapters or uncalled bases, had a mean Phred below 15, or lacked an exact constant-primer or identifier match. High-quality paired reads were merged with COPE v1.2.5, and unique nucleotide sequences were defined as clonotypes. Clonotypes were aligned to IMGT TRBV, TRBD and TRBJ reference segments using MiTCR v1.1. Analysis was restricted to V-J combinations with a frequency above 0.0001, which covered roughly 99% of repertoires. A TCS score was defined as the ratio between F50 (clonal expansion) and ExV (chaos), using BLOSUM62-based TCRdist between CDR3 peptides within each V-J. Welch's t-statistics and random forest reduced around 520 V-J features to 13, which were used in a naive Bayes classifier (R e1071). The raw public data were reprocessed by TCRdb itself: fastp quality trimming at Q25, MiXCR clonotype calling, in-frame beta chains only. Every CDR3 protein is listed once, alongside the most common genes and DNA of its rows. The V and J calls, along with clone size, are taken from TCRdb and not from the paper's own processing. The sample table lists 500,000 to 650,000 distinct CDR3 sequences, around 20% of them with a count of one. The ten largest clones add up to roughly 47% of the sample.

The germline V gene provides CDR1 MDHEN and CDR2 SYDVKM. V and J lose 7 bases and 0 bases, and a span of 13 bases separates them. The CDR3 holds 16 amino acids from the cysteine to the phenylalanine. Only the CDR3 DNA stays, 48 bases, in frame from base 1. Ophthalmopathy patients had moderately to severely active disease, with a Clinical Activity Score of 3 or more, a NOSPECS grade of 4 or more, and a disease duration of less than 3 months. Patients with uncontrolled infections, other autoimmune diseases, pregnancy or lactation were excluded. Clinical symptoms, serum thyroxine and TRAb, thyroid ultrasound, and orbital computed tomography formed the basis for the diagnoses. PBMCs were separated from roughly 9.3 ml of fresh peripheral blood using Ficoll-Paque density gradient centrifugation. Total RNA was extracted using Trizol reagent, and RNA quality was assessed on an Agilent 2100 Bioanalyzer. The sample belongs to a study of T cells in Graves' hyperthyroidism and ophthalmopathy (dated by TCRdb to about 2019). Regarding the research as a whole: Peripheral blood was collected at initial diagnosis, before any treatment. TCR V-J signatures able to tell the groups apart were searched for in a discovery cohort of 90 to 100 patients, of whom more than 40 had Graves' ophthalmopathy and around 58 had stable Graves' hyperthyroidism. Prospective prediction of ophthalmopathy was tested in an independent validation cohort consisting of under 20 hyperthyroidism patients and 15 to 17 patients who later progressed to ophthalmopathy. The 90 or so discovery patients were randomly split 7:3 into training and test sets. In addition, the study compared T-cell repertoires in thyroid tissue and in blood from about 6 Graves' hyperthyroidism patients. After sampling, hyperthyroidism patients received methimazole starting at 30 mg daily, and ophthalmopathy patients received high-dose intravenous methylprednisolone. The paper reports TCR Vbeta CDR3 sequencing of approximately 140 peripheral blood samples: 43 ophthalmopathy, fewer than 80 hyperthyroidism and some 17 progressor patients.

Beyond this particular receptor, the publication reports: Sample size was not statistically predetermined, and investigators were not blinded to group allocation. Ophthalmopathy was separated from stable hyperthyroidism by a 13 V-J signature model, with approximately 86% sensitivity and roughly 81% specificity obtained in cross-validation and 80%/75% obtained in testing. Most expanded thyroid clonotypes (frequency above 0.001) were also detected in blood, a finding suggesting that blood repertoires may reflect thyroid immune responses. In validation, progression to ophthalmopathy was predicted by the model with 70.59% sensitivity and 72.22% specificity, a median of about 6.4 months before onset.

In this chain, TRBV28 is recombined with TRBJ2-6, with a weak D call of TRBD1 (6 bases match). The source material was blood. This receptor was obtained from a middle-aged man with Graves' ophthalmopathy. The CDR3 corresponds to CASIPGHSSGANVLTF. The nucleotides are TGTGCCAGCATTCCGGGACACAGCTCTGGGGCCAACGTCCTGACTTTC.